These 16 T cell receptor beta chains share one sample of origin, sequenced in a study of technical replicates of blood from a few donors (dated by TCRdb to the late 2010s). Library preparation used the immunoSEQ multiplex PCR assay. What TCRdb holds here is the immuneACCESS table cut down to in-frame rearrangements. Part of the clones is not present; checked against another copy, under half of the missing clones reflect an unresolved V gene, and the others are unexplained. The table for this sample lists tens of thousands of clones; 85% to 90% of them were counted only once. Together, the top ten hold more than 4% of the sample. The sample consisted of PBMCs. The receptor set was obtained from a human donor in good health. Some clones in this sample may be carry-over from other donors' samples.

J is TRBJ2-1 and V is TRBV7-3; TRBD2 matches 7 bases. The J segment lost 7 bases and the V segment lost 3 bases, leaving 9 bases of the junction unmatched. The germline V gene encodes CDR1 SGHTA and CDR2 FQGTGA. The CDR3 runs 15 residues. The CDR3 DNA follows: TGTGCCAGCAGCTTGGGCGGGAGAAGTACTAATGAGCAGTTCTTC. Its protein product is CASSLGGRSTNEQFF.

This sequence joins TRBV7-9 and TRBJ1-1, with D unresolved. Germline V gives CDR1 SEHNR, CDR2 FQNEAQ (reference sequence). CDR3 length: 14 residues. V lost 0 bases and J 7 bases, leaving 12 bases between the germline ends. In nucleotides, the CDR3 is TGTGCCAGCAGCTTAGCGATCAGGCCTGATGAAGCTTTCTTT. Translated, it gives CASSLAIRPDEAFF.

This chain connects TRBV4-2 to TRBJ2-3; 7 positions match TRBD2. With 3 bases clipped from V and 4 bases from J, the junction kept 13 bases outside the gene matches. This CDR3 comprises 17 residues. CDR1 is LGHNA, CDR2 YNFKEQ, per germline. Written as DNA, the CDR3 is TGTGCCAGCAGCCACGGGGGGAGGGTGGTAAGGCCAGATACGCAGTATTTT. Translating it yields CASSHGGRVVRPDTQYF.

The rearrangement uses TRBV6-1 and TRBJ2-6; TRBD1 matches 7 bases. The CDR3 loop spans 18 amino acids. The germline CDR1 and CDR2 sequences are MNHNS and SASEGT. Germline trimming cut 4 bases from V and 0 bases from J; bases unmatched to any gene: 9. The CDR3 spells CASSGIGDRLSGANVLTF. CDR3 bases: TGTGCCAGCAGTGGGATAGGGGACAGACTCTCTGGGGCCAACGTCCTGACTTTC.

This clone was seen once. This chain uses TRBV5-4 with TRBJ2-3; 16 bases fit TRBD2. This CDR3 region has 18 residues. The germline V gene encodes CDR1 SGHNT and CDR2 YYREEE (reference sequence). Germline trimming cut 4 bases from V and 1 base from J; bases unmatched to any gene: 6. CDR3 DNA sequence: TGTGCCAGCAGCACGGGACTAGCGGGGGGGCTTGGCACAGATACGCAGTATTTT. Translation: CASSTGLAGGLGTDTQYF.

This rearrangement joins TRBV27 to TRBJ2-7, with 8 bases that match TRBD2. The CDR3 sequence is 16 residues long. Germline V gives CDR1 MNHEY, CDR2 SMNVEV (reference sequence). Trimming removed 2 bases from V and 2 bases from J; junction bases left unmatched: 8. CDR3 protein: CASSLRFGGAAYEQYF. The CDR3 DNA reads TGTGCCAGCAGTTTAAGGTTCGGGGGGGCGGCCTACGAGCAGTACTTC.

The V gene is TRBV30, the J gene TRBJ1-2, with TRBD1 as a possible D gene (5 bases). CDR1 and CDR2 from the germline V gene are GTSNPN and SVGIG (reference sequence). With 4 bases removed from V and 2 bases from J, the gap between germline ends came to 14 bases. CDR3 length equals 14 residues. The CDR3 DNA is TGTGCCTGGAAAGGGCAGGGTCTCAACTATGGCTACACCTTC. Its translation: CAWKGQGLNYGYTF.

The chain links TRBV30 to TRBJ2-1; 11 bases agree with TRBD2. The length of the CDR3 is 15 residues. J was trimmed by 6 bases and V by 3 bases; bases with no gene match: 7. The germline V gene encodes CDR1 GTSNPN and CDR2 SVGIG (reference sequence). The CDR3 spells CAWSPTSGATNEQFF. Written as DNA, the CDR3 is TGTGCCTGGAGCCCGACTAGCGGGGCCACCAATGAGCAGTTCTTC.

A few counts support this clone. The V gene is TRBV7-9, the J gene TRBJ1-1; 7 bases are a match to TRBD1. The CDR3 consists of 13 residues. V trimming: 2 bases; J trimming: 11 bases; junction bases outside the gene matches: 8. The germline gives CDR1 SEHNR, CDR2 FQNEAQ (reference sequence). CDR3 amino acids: CASSLQGGQEAFF. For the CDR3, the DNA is TGTGCCAGCAGCTTACAGGGGGGCCAGGAGGCTTTCTTT. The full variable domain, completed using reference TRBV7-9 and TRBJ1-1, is DTGVSQNPRHKITKRGQNVTFRCDPISEHNRLYWYRQTLGQGPEFLTYFQNEAQLEKSRLLSDRFSAERPKGSFSTLEIQRTEQGDSAMYLCASSLQGGQEAFFGQGTRLTVV.

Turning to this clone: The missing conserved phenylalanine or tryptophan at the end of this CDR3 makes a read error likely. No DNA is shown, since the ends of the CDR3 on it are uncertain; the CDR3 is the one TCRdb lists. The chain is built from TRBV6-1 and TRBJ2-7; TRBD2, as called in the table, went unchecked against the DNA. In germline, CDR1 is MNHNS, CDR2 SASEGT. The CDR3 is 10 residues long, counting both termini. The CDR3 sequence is CASSEAGYYL.

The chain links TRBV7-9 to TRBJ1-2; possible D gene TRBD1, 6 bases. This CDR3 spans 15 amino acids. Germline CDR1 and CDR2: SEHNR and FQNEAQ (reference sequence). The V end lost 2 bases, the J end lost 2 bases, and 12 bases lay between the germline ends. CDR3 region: CASSLSWTANYGYTF. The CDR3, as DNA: TGTGCCAGCAGCTTAAGTTGGACAGCAAACTATGGCTACACCTTC.

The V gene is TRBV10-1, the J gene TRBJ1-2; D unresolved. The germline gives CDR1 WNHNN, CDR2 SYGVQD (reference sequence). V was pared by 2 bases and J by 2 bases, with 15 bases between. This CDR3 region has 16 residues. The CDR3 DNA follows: TGCGCCAGCAGTGAGGTGACTGCGGGATCGAACTATGGCTACACCTTC. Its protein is CASSEVTAGSNYGYTF.

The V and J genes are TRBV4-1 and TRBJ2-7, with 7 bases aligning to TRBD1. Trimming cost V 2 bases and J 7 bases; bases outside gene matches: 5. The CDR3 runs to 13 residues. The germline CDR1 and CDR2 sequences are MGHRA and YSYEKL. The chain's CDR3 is CASSQSTGEEQYF. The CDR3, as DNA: TGCGCCAGCAGCCAATCAACAGGGGAAGAGCAGTACTTC.

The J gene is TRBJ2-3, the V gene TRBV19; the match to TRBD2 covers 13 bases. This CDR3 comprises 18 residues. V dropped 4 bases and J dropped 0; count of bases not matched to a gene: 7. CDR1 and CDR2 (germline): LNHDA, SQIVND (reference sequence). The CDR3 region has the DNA TGTGCCAGTAGTAAGGGACTAGCGGGGCGCCCTAGCACAGATACGCAGTATTTT. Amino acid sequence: CASSKGLAGRPSTDTQYF.

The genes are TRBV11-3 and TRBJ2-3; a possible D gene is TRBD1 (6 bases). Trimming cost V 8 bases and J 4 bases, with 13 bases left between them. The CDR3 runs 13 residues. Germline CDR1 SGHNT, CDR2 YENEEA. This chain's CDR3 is CASSRAGADTQYF. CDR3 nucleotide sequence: TGTGCCAGCTCTCGGGCAGGGGCAGATACGCAGTATTTT.

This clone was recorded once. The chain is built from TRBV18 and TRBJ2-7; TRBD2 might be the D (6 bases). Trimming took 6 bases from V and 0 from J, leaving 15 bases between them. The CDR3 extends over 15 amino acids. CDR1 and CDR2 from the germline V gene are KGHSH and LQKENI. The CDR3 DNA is TGTGCCAGCTCTCTGGCGGGGCTGTCCTCCTACGAGCAGTACTTC. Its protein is CASSLAGLSSYEQYF.